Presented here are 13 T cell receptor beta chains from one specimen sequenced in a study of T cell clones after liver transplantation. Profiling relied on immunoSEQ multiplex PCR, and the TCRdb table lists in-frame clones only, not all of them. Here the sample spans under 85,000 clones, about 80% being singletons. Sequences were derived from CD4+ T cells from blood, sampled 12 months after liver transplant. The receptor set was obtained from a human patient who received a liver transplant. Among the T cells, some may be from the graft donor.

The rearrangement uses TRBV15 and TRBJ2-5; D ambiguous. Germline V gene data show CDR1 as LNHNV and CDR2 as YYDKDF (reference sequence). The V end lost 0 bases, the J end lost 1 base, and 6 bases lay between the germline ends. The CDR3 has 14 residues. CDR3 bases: TGTGCCACCAGCAGAGATAGGTCCCAAGAGACCCAGTACTTC. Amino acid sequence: CATSRDRSQETQYF.

The CDR3 nucleotides read TGTGCCAGCAGTTACTATAAGGTGTCAACCTACGAGCAGTACTTC. As protein: CASSYYKVSTYEQYF. The rearrangement uses TRBV6-5 and TRBJ2-7, with D unresolved. Germline assignment: CDR1 MNHEY and CDR2 SVGAGI. Trimming shortened V by 1 base and J by 2 bases, and 12 bases separated the two germline ends. The CDR3 has 15 residues.

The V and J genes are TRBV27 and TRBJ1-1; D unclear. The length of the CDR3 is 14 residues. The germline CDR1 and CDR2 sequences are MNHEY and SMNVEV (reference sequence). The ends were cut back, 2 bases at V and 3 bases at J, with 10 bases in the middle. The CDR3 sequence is CASSLIIGYTEAFF. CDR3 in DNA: TGTGCCAGCAGTTTAATCATAGGTTACACTGAAGCTTTCTTT.

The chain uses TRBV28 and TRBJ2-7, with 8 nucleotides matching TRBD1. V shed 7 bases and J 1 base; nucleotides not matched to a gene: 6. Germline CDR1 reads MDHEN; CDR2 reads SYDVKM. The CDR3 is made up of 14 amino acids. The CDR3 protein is CASTLDRVSYEQYF. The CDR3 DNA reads TGTGCCAGCACCCTGGACAGGGTATCCTACGAGCAGTACTTC.

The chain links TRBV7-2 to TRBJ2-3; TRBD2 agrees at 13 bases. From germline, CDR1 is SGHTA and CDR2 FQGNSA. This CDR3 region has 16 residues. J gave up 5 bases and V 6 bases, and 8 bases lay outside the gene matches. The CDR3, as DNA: TGTGCCAGCAGTCCTACTAGCGGGAGGGCCGTAGATACGCAGTATTTT. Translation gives CASSPTSGRAVDTQYF.

CDR3 coding DNA: TGTGCCAGCAGCGAGGACTCGCCCTTGGGCACCGGGGAGCTGTTTTTT. This sequence encodes CASSEDSPLGTGELFF. This chain links TRBV5-6 with TRBJ2-2; a possible D gene is TRBD2 (5 bases). V was shortened by 4 bases and J by 4 bases, with 17 bases between the two germline ends. Per germline, CDR1 SGHDT and CDR2 YYEEEE. CDR3 size: 16 residues.

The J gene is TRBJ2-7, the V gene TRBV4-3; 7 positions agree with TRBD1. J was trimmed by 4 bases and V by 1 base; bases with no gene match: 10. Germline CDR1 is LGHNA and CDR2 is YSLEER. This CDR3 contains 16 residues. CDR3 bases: TGCGCCAGCAGCCAAGGAACGAGCAGGGGGAGATACGAGCAGTACTTC. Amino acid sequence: CASSQGTSRGRYEQYF.

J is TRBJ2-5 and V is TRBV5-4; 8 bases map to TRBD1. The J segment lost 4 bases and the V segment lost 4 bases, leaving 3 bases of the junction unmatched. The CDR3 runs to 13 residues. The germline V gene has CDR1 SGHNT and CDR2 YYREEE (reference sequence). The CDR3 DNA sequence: TGTGCCAGCAGCACGACAGGGGTAGAGACCCAGTACTTC. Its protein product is CASSTTGVETQYF.

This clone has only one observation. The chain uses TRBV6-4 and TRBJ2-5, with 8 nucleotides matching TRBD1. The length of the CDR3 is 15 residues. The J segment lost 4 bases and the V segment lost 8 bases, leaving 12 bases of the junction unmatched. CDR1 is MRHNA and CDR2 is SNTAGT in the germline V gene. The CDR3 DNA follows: TGTGCCAGCGGCCGCGGACAGGGTTTAGGAGAGACCCAGTACTTC. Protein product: CASGRGQGLGETQYF.

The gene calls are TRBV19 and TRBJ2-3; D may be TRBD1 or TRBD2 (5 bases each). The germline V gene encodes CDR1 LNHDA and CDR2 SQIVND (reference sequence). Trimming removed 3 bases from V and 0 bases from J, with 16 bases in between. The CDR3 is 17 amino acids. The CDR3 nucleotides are TGTGCCAGTAGTATCTCCTGGGACGGCCAAAGCACAGATACGCAGTATTTT. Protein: CASSISWDGQSTDTQYF.

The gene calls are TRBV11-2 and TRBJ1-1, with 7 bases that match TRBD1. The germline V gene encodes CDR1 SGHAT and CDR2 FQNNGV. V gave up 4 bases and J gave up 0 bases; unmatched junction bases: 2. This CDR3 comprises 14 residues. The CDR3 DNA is TGTGCCAGCAGCTGGGACAGCATGAACACTGAAGCTTTCTTT. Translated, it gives CASSWDSMNTEAFF.

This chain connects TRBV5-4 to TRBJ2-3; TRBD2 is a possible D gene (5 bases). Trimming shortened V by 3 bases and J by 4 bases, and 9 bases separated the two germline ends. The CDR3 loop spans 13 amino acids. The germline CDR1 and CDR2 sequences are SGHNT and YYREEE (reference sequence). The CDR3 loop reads CASSSTGADTQYF. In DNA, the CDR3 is TGTGCCAGCAGCTCGACCGGGGCAGATACGCAGTATTTT.

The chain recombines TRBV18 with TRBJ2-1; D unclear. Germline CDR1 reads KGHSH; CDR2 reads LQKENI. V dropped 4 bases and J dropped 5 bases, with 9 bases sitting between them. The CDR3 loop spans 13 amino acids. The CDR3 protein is CASSQSTNNEQFF. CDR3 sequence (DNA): TGTGCCAGCTCACAATCCACCAACAATGAGCAGTTCTTC.